Below, 21 T cell receptor beta chains from the same sample are listed, as sequenced in a study of lymphopenia after photon versus proton radiotherapy. The repertoire was sequenced with immunoSEQ multiplex PCR; TCRdb's copy has only in-frame clones and lacks some. The sample records about 70,000 clones, about 90% being singletons. Material: peripheral blood, obtained from a patient treated with photon-based radiotherapy. The receptors originated from a woman between 40 and 50 years old with cholangiocarcinoma.

This clone showed up just once. This chain links TRBV5-1 with TRBJ1-1; D is unresolved. Trimming left V 1 base short and J 0 bases short, with 13 bases between. The CDR3 extends over 16 amino acids. CDR1 is SGHRS and CDR2 is YFSETQ in the germline V gene. For the CDR3, the DNA is TGCGCCAGCAGCTTGAGGGCCCTCCTTATGAACACTGAAGCTTTCTTT. It yields the protein CASSLRALLMNTEAFF.

The chain uses TRBV28 and TRBJ1-2; maybe TRBD1 (6 bases). CDR1 and CDR2 from the germline V gene are MDHEN and SYDVKM. The CDR3 loop spans 14 amino acids. With 6 bases removed from V and 5 bases from J, the gap between germline ends came to 16 bases. The DNA for the CDR3 is TGTGCCAGCAGCTCACCCTCGGACAGATATGGCTACACCTTC. Its translation: CASSSPSDRYGYTF.

The chain links TRBV29-1 to TRBJ2-4, with TRBD2 matching over 8 bases. V lost 1 base to trimming and J lost 3 bases; unmatched junction nucleotides: 5. The length of the CDR3 is 15 residues. Germline CDR1 and CDR2: SQVTM and ANQGSEA. The DNA for the CDR3 is TGCAGCGTTGAAGTCGGCGGGGGGCTCAAAAACATTCAGTACTTC. Its protein is CSVEVGGGLKNIQYF.

The V and J genes are TRBV4-1 and TRBJ2-5; D possibly corresponds to TRBD1 (7 bases). Germline loops: CDR1 MGHRA, CDR2 YSYEKL. The V end was cut by 2 bases, the J end by 1 base, with 17 bases between. The CDR3 is made up of 17 amino acids. The CDR3: CASSQLGAGGIQETQYF. CDR3 bases: TGCGCCAGCAGCCAACTGGGGGCAGGGGGGATCCAAGAGACCCAGTACTTC.

The chain couples TRBV27 to TRBJ2-3, with D hard to call. Germline V CDR1 and CDR2: MNHEY, SMNVEV (reference sequence). Trimming stripped 5 bases from V and 4 bases from J, with 4 bases between. This CDR3 comprises 11 residues. This chain's CDR3 is CASSVSDTQYF. CDR3 DNA: TGTGCCAGCAGTGTCTCAGATACGCAGTATTTT.

The V gene is TRBV29-1, the J gene TRBJ2-1; 7 positions agree with TRBD2. Germline CDR1 SQVTM, CDR2 ANQGSEA. The CDR3 extends over 13 amino acids. With V trimmed by 5 bases and J by 7 bases, 8 bases remained unmatched. The DNA of the CDR3 is TGCAGCGTTTCTAGACTAGCAGGGAATGAGCAGTTCTTC. This encodes CSVSRLAGNEQFF.

In regard to this clone: The junction departs from germline at one end; a sequencing error may be responsible. V gene TRBV7-7 combines with J gene TRBJ1-5; a possible D gene is TRBD1 (6 bases). The V gene's germline CDR1 is SSHAT and CDR2 FNYEAQ (reference sequence). CDR3 length: 18 amino acids. DNA for the CDR3: TGTGCTAGCAGCTTAGCGCCAGTTCAGGGGATTAGCAATCAGCCCCAGCATTTT. It translates to CASSLAPVQGISNQPQHF.

The rearrangement links TRBV10-3 to TRBJ1-6; D may be TRBD1 (5 bases). Germline V gene lookup returns CDR1 ENHRY and CDR2 SYGVKD. Trimming shortened V by 11 bases and J by 6 bases, and 14 bases separated the two germline ends. The CDR3 spans 13 residues. CDR3: CASQGSPNSPLHF. CDR3 nucleotides: TGTGCCTCTCAGGGTTCTCCTAATTCACCCCTCCACTTT.

The chain employs TRBV19 and TRBJ1-4; no clear D. CDR3 length equals 13 residues. Germline V lookup: CDR1 LNHDA, CDR2 SQIVND (reference sequence). V lost 6 bases, J lost 3 bases, and 8 bases lay in between. The CDR3: CASSRGSNEKLFF. In DNA, the CDR3 is TGTGCCAGTAGCCGCGGTTCTAATGAAAAACTGTTTTTT.

The V and J genes are TRBV2 and TRBJ1-2, with a tentative D call TRBD1 (6 bases). Germline CDR1 SNHLY, CDR2 FYNNEI. CDR3 length equals 14 residues. V was trimmed by 4 bases and J by 3 bases, leaving 12 bases between them. The chain's CDR3 is CASSAGGAYYGYTF. CDR3 bases: TGTGCCAGCAGTGCTGGGGGGGCTTACTATGGCTACACCTTC. Based on the CDR3 plus reference TRBV2 and TRBJ1-2, the full variable domain is EPEVTQTPSHQVTQMGQEVILRCVPISNHLYFYWYRQILGQKVEFLVSFYNNEISEKSEIFDDQFSVERPDGSNFTLKIRSTKLEDSAMYFCASSAGGAYYGYTFGSGTRLTVV.

The chain is built from TRBV25-1 and TRBJ2-7, with TRBD2 identical over 7 bases. The junction had 9 bases not matched to a gene; V was cut back by 5 bases and J by 2 bases. The CDR3 is 15 amino acids. Germline CDR1 reads MGHDK; CDR2 reads SYGVNS. The CDR3 DNA sequence: TGTGCCAGCAGTCCGGCTCACGGGACTACCTACGAGCAGTACTTC. It yields the protein CASSPAHGTTYEQYF.

The chain couples TRBV9 to TRBJ2-1; 8 nucleotides line up with TRBD2. Germline loops: CDR1 SGDLS, CDR2 YYNGEE. With 0 bases clipped from V and 9 bases from J, the junction kept 5 bases outside the gene matches. This CDR3 contains 14 residues. The DNA for the CDR3 is TGTGCCAGCAGCGTAGTTGGCGGGACTAGTGAGCAGTTCTTC. The encoded protein is CASSVVGGTSEQFF.

This chain uses TRBV28 with TRBJ2-2; D gene unclear. Germline-derived CDR1 and CDR2 are MDHEN and SYDVKM. Trimming took off 7 bases at V and 4 bases at J, with 22 bases between the two ends. The CDR3 runs 17 residues. CDR3 region: CASTPSPLPPGTGELFF. CDR3 nucleotides: TGTGCCAGCACCCCTTCCCCTCTACCCCCGGGCACCGGGGAGCTGTTTTTT.

The V call is TRBV28, the J call TRBJ1-1; D is undetermined. Per germline, CDR1 MDHEN and CDR2 SYDVKM. This CDR3 comprises 10 residues. V was cut by 5 bases and J by 5 bases, with 3 bases left in between. DNA of the CDR3: TGTGCCAGCAGTCGAACTGAAGCTTTCTTT. Translation: CASSRTEAFF.

The sample holds one count of this clone. J is TRBJ1-2 and V is TRBV19; 9 nucleotides agree with TRBD1. CDR3 size: 14 residues. The V and J ends lost 5 bases and 8 bases, in that order; junction bases with no gene match: 9. CDR1 is LNHDA and CDR2 is SQIVND in the germline V gene (reference sequence). CDR3 sequence reads: CASSSGQGVEGYTF. The DNA of the CDR3 is TGTGCCAGTAGTTCGGGACAGGGAGTAGAGGGCTACACCTTC.

This rearrangement joins TRBV30 to TRBJ1-4, with TRBD1 as a possible D gene (6 bases). This CDR3 spans 16 amino acids. Trimming shortened V by 2 bases and J by 8 bases, and 21 bases separated the two germline ends. Germline V gives CDR1 GTSNPN, CDR2 SVGIG (reference sequence). Written as DNA, the CDR3 is TGTGCCTGGAGTAAATCGGATGACAGGAAGGGGGAAAAACTGTTTTTT. Residues: CAWSKSDDRKGEKLFF.

This clone has just one count. The rearrangement joins TRBV6-6 to TRBJ2-7, with D tentatively TRBD1 (6 bases). This CDR3 spans 13 amino acids. In germline, CDR1 is MNHNY, CDR2 SVGAGI (reference sequence). V lost 10 bases and J lost 3, with 16 bases in between. CDR3 nucleotide sequence: TGTGCCACATACAGGGACGATCACTACGAGCAGTACTTC. The encoded protein is CATYRDDHYEQYF.

The chain carries TRBV4-1 and TRBJ1-4; D gene uncertain. This CDR3 comprises 13 residues. V was pared by 0 bases and J by 1 base, with 0 bases between. CDR1 and CDR2 (germline): MGHRA, YSYEKL. The CDR3 loop reads CASSQETNEKLFF. CDR3 coding DNA: TGCGCCAGCAGCCAAGAAACTAATGAAAAACTGTTTTTT.

The rearrangement joins TRBV7-9 to TRBJ2-1, with 9 bases identical to TRBD1. CDR1 and CDR2 from the germline V gene are SEHNR and FQNEAQ (reference sequence). This CDR3 spans 15 amino acids. Trimming cost V 1 base and J 4 bases; bases outside gene matches: 2. The CDR3 DNA sequence: TGTGCCAGCAGCTTAGTACAGGGGGCGTACAATGAGCAGTTCTTC. The encoded protein is CASSLVQGAYNEQFF.

This CDR3 is CASSLRDRLNEQFF. The CDR3 DNA reads TGTGCCAGCAGCTTACGGGACAGGTTAAATGAGCAGTTCTTC. The chain joins TRBV7-3 to TRBJ2-1; the match to TRBD1 covers 8 bases. The CDR3 is 14 amino acids. The J segment lost 7 bases and the V segment lost 2 bases, leaving 4 bases of the junction unmatched. Per the germline V gene, CDR1 is SGHTA and CDR2 is FQGTGA.

V usage is TRBV5-6 and J usage is TRBJ2-5; TRBD1 agrees at 9 bases. In germline, CDR1 is SGHDT, CDR2 YYEEEE. The V segment lost 4 bases and the J segment 3 bases; nucleotides outside the gene matches: 4. This CDR3 comprises 14 residues. CDR3 sequence: CASSVRDREETQYF. As DNA, the CDR3 is TGTGCCAGCAGCGTCCGGGACAGGGAAGAGACCCAGTACTTC.